This T cell receptor beta chain was obtained from a study of T-cell memory formation after mild COVID-19. In the study overall: Largely donor-specific sequence clusters came from two donors. Notes on the study in general: Pre-infection memory already had some responding clones, implying cross-reactive memory joined. CD4+ bias marked clones expanding day 15 to 37, unlike balanced contracting clones. Mainly CM and EM harbored the contracting CD4+ clones; mainly EMRA harbored the CD8+ ones.

MiXCR, run by TCRdb on the 5' RACE reads, gives a single entry per CDR3 protein. The sample shows roughly 600,000 distinct CDR3 sequences, more than 15% of them seen only once. This clonotype was observed a handful of times. Its antigen is currently unknown. Sample: PBMCs or a T cell subset sorted from them (not recorded which). The sequence was obtained from an adult woman who had mild COVID-19 (a few samples of this study predate the infection). Cell type and time point are not known.

The CDR3 here is CASSQDLDRKAFF. The DNA for the CDR3 is TGCGCCAGCAGCCAAGATCTGGACAGAAAAGCTTTCTTT. The genes are TRBV4-3 and TRBJ1-1, with D possibly TRBD1 on 6 matching bases. Germline V gene sequence: CDR1 LGHNA, CDR2 YSLEER. Trimming cost V 0 bases and J 9 bases, with 11 bases left between them. This CDR3 spans 13 amino acids.